The next 26 T cell receptor beta chains were all read from a single sample in a study of cytomegalovirus exposure and HLA in healthy donors. A multiplex PCR was run with 60 Vbeta primers and 13 Jbeta primers. Sequencing was performed with immunoSEQ multiplex PCR; in TCRdb, only in-frame clones are kept and a portion is missing. The repertoire consists of around 130,000 clones, with 81% occurring once and the leading ten covering 2% to 2.5%. Input material: PBMCs. These receptors all come from a woman aged 40 to 49 in good health and CMV-seronegative.

This clone was recorded once. This chain joins TRBV11-2 and TRBJ1-4; D call uncertain. V lost 1 base and J 2 bases, leaving 8 bases between the germline ends. This CDR3 contains 15 residues. Germline lookup yields CDR1 SGHAT and CDR2 FQNNGV. CDR3 in amino acids: CASSLGESTNEKLFF. DNA for the CDR3: TGTGCCAGCAGCTTAGGGGAGTCCACTAATGAAAAACTGTTTTTT.

The chain has TRBV19 and TRBJ1-2; D is perhaps TRBD1 (5 bases). The V gene lost 0 bases and the J gene lost 4 bases, with 9 bases spanning the gap. Germline CDR1 LNHDA, CDR2 SQIVND (reference sequence). The CDR3 totals 14 residues. In DNA, the CDR3 is TGTGCCAGTAGTATAGACAGGGTGTCCTATGGCTACACCTTC. Its translation is CASSIDRVSYGYTF. The variable domain in full, completed from reference TRBV19 and TRBJ1-2, reads DGGITQSPKYLFRKEGQNVTLSCEQNLNHDAMYWYRQDPGQGLRLIYYSQIVNDFQKGDIAEGYSVSREKKESFPLTVTSAQKNPTAFYLCASSIDRVSYGYTFGSGTRLTVV.

The V call is TRBV5-6, the J call TRBJ1-5; TRBD1 matches 8 bases. The V segment lost 0 bases and the J segment 5 bases; nucleotides outside the gene matches: 7. The CDR3 runs 16 residues. Germline V gene data show CDR1 as SGHDT and CDR2 as YYEEEE. CDR3 DNA sequence: TGTGCCAGCAGCTTGGCGGGCAGGGGGCTTTATCAGCCCCAGCATTTT. Protein: CASSLAGRGLYQPQHF.

The chain links TRBV28 to TRBJ2-7; TRBD2 is a possible D gene (6 bases). This CDR3 comprises 16 residues. Germline-derived CDR1 and CDR2 are MDHEN and SYDVKM. V lost 5 bases to trimming and J lost 1 base, with 18 bases between them. This chain's CDR3 is CASSMPVTSPSYEQYF. The CDR3 coding sequence is TGTGCCAGCAGTATGCCCGTCACTAGCCCATCCTACGAGCAGTACTTC. The full variable domain, its missing parts supplied by reference TRBV28 and TRBJ2-7, is DVKVTQSSRYLVKRTGEKVFLECVQDMDHENMFWYRQDPGLGLRLIYFSYDVKMKEKGDIPEGYSVSREKKERFSLILESASTNQTSMYLCASSMPVTSPSYEQYFGPGTRLTVT.

The rearrangement joins TRBV13 to TRBJ1-3; 9 bases are shared with TRBD1. Germline lookup yields CDR1 PRHDT and CDR2 FYEKMQ (reference sequence). The CDR3 totals 12 residues. J gave up 11 bases and V 5 bases, and 4 bases lay outside the gene matches. The CDR3 DNA sequence: TGTGCCAGCAGCCCCTGGGACAGGGCCATATATTTT. Protein sequence: CASSPWDRAIYF.

The chain joins TRBV9 to TRBJ2-1; 7 bases fit TRBD1. J was trimmed by 6 bases and V by 0 bases; bases with no gene match: 6. Germline CDR1 SGDLS, CDR2 YYNGEE. The CDR3 has 15 amino acids. The chain's CDR3 is CASSVEGTVFNEQFF. The CDR3 DNA is TGTGCCAGCAGCGTAGAGGGGACAGTTTTCAATGAGCAGTTCTTC.

The gene calls are TRBV19 and TRBJ2-2, with TRBD2 identical over 8 bases. Germline V CDR1 and CDR2: LNHDA, SQIVND (reference sequence). Germline trimming cut 4 bases from V and 5 bases from J; bases unmatched to any gene: 9. This CDR3 has 16 amino acids. For the CDR3, the DNA is TGTGCCAGTAGTACCCAAGCGGGAGCATCTACCGGGGAGCTGTTTTTT. This translates into CASSTQAGASTGELFF.

This clone was picked up one time. V is TRBV5-1 and J is TRBJ2-1, with 11 nucleotides matching TRBD2. Germline lookup yields CDR1 SGHRS and CDR2 YFSETQ. V shed 0 bases and J 9 bases; nucleotides not matched to a gene: 8. The CDR3 consists of 16 residues. CDR3 residues: CASSLGGLAGPREQFF. In DNA, the CDR3 is TGCGCCAGCAGCTTGGGCGGACTAGCGGGTCCGCGTGAGCAGTTCTTC.

This rearrangement joins TRBV19 to TRBJ1-4; 9 bases map to TRBD1. The CDR3 totals 15 residues. J lost 8 bases, V lost 5 bases, and 9 bases had no gene match. Germline CDR1 and CDR2: LNHDA and SQIVND (reference sequence). DNA for the CDR3: TGTGCCAGTAGTGAAGGACAGGGGTTTAACGAAAAACTGTTTTTT. Protein product: CASSEGQGFNEKLFF. Supplemented by reference TRBV19 and TRBJ1-4, the full variable domain reads DGGITQSPKYLFRKEGQNVTLSCEQNLNHDAMYWYRQDPGQGLRLIYYSQIVNDFQKGDIAEGYSVSREKKESFPLTVTSAQKNPTAFYLCASSEGQGFNEKLFFGSGTQLSVL.

The chain recombines TRBV5-1 with TRBJ1-2; 7 bases line up with TRBD1. This CDR3 has 15 residues. Germline CDR1 and CDR2: SGHRS and YFSETQ. Trimming removed 1 base from V and 7 bases from J; junction bases left unmatched: 10. The CDR3 DNA follows: TGCGCCAGCAGCTTGACCTCAGGGGGATTTTCTGGCTACACCTTC. This gives the protein CASSLTSGGFSGYTF. Combining the CDR3 with reference TRBV5-1 and TRBJ1-2 gives the whole variable domain KAGVTQTPRYLIKTRGQQVTLSCSPISGHRSVSWYQQTPGQGLQFLFEYFSETQRNKGNFPGRFSGRQFSNSRSEMNVSTLELGDSALYLCASSLTSGGFSGYTFGSGTRLTVV.

V gene TRBV28 combines with J gene TRBJ1-4, with D unresolved. Germline CDR1 MDHEN, CDR2 SYDVKM. The CDR3 extends over 14 amino acids. Deletions cut 2 bases from V and 6 bases from J, with 10 bases between. CDR3 region: CASSLSGADEKLFF. CDR3 sequence (DNA): TGTGCCAGCAGTTTAAGCGGTGCCGATGAAAAACTGTTTTTT.

This clone was found a few times. The rearrangement uses TRBV27 and TRBJ2-1, with D possibly TRBD2 on 6 matching bases. Trimming left V 2 bases short and J 3 bases short, with 11 bases between. The CDR3 loop spans 15 amino acids. Germline CDR1 and CDR2: MNHEY and SMNVEV (reference sequence). The CDR3 region is CASSLTRGGYNEQFF. CDR3 DNA: TGTGCCAGCAGTTTAACGAGGGGAGGCTACAATGAGCAGTTCTTC.

The V call is TRBV27, the J call TRBJ1-2; D is perhaps TRBD1 (5 bases). In germline, CDR1 is MNHEY, CDR2 SMNVEV (reference sequence). The CDR3 spans 16 residues. V was shortened by 0 bases and J by 8 bases, with 19 bases between the two germline ends. The CDR3 nucleotides are TGTGCCAGCAGTTTATCGAAAGTTCTTCTGGGGGGAGGCTACACCTTC. Encoded protein: CASSLSKVLLGGGYTF.

The chain joins TRBV11-2 to TRBJ2-7, with TRBD2 matching 7 bases. V shed 4 bases and J 3 bases; nucleotides not matched to a gene: 9. There are 15 residues in the CDR3. CDR1 and CDR2 from the germline V gene are SGHAT and FQNNGV. Here the CDR3 DNA reads TGTGCCAGCAGCTCACTAGCGATTAAACTCTACGAGCAGTACTTC. This encodes CASSSLAIKLYEQYF.

This clone was detected a few times. The chain links TRBV30 to TRBJ2-7; a weak D match, TRBD2 (6 bases). The ends were cut back, 2 bases at V and 7 bases at J, with 9 bases in the middle. The CDR3 covers 11 residues. Per the germline V gene, CDR1 is GTSNPN and CDR2 is SVGIG (reference sequence). CDR3 loop: CAWSNRGEQYF. The CDR3 DNA sequence: TGTGCCTGGAGTAACCGGGGGGAGCAGTACTTC.

With regard to this clone: The sample holds other DNA sequences that translate to the same CDR3. J is TRBJ2-1 and V is TRBV7-3; possibly TRBD1 for D (5 bases). Trimming left V 4 bases short and J 4 bases short, with 8 bases between. The CDR3 spans 13 residues. Looked up from germline, CDR1 is SGHTA and CDR2 is FQGTGA. In DNA, the CDR3 is TGTGCCAGCAGCTCCACAGGTTACAATGAGCAGTTCTTC. Encoded protein: CASSSTGYNEQFF.

In this sample, this clone turned up a few times. The rearrangement links TRBV2 to TRBJ2-2; tentatively, D is TRBD1 (6 bases). Germline V gene data show CDR1 as SNHLY and CDR2 as FYNNEI. Between the trimmed V and J ends, which lost 5 bases and 6 bases, there was a span of 10 bases. The CDR3 contains 13 residues. CDR3 coding DNA: TGTGCCAGCAGTCAGGACAGCCCCGGGGAGCTGTTTTTT. Protein product: CASSQDSPGELFF.

The rearrangement joins TRBV23-1 to TRBJ1-2; D ambiguous. TRBV23-1 is given ORF status, its function remaining uncertain. This CDR3 spans 13 amino acids. The V gene lost 3 bases and the J gene lost 8 bases, with 13 bases spanning the gap. The DNA of the CDR3 is TGCGCCAGCAGTCAGCGATATCGAGCCGGCTACACCTTC. Amino acids: CASSQRYRAGYTF.

The chain couples TRBV7-2 to TRBJ1-1; 8 bases map to TRBD1. Losses at the gene ends were 5 bases for V and 3 bases for J; bases not matched to a gene: 5. The CDR3 has 14 residues. The germline CDR1 and CDR2 sequences are SGHTA and FQGNSA. CDR3 residues: CASSPHRGDTEAFF. The CDR3 region has the DNA TGTGCCAGCAGCCCCCACAGGGGGGACACTGAAGCTTTCTTT.

This chain links TRBV7-2 with TRBJ2-5; 11 bases match TRBD2. The J segment lost 5 bases and the V segment lost 4 bases, leaving 3 bases of the junction unmatched. The CDR3 is made up of 14 amino acids. Germline values: CDR1 SGHTA, CDR2 FQGNSA. The CDR3 reads CASSYIAGGETQYF. For the CDR3, the DNA is TGTGCCAGCAGCTATATAGCGGGAGGGGAGACCCAGTACTTC.

This chain connects TRBV7-2 to TRBJ2-4, with 8 bases aligning to TRBD1. This CDR3 is 14 amino acids long. Germline CDR1 is SGHTA and CDR2 is FQGNSA. The ends lost 3 bases at V and 6 bases at J; junction bases unmatched: 4. The chain's CDR3 is CASSFNQGANIQYF. The CDR3 coding sequence is TGTGCCAGCAGCTTCAATCAGGGGGCAAACATTCAGTACTTC.

The chain has TRBV6-5 and TRBJ2-1; 13 nucleotides agree with TRBD2. Germline V gene lookup returns CDR1 MNHEY and CDR2 SVGAGI. The CDR3 totals 16 residues. After removal of 6 bases from V and 8 bases from J, the junction contained 10 bases not matched to a gene. The CDR3 region is CASSYGSGLAGYEQFF. The CDR3 region has the DNA TGTGCCAGCAGCTACGGATCGGGACTAGCGGGATATGAGCAGTTCTTC.

This clone was picked up a small number of times. The chain links TRBV25-1 to TRBJ1-1; D gene uncertain. Trimming cost V 2 bases and J 12 bases, with 10 bases left between them. Germline loops: CDR1 MGHDK, CDR2 SYGVNS. CDR3 size: 11 residues. This CDR3 is CASSEDTRTFF. CDR3 nucleotides: TGTGCCAGCAGTGAAGACACCCGTACTTTCTTT.

The DNA of the CDR3 is TGTGCCAGCAGCGCGACAGGGGCGGAGGAAAAACTGTTTTTT. This encodes CASSATGAEEKLFF. The chain combines TRBV6-5 with TRBJ1-4, with 8 bases identical to TRBD1. V lost 6 bases to trimming and J lost 8 bases; unmatched junction nucleotides: 8. Germline CDR1 is MNHEY and CDR2 is SVGAGI. The CDR3 covers 14 residues.

The rearrangement uses TRBV25-1 and TRBJ1-1, with a weak D call TRBD1 (5 bases). Per germline, CDR1 MGHDK and CDR2 SYGVNS. There are 12 residues in the CDR3. Trimming cost V 2 bases and J 11 bases, with 12 bases left between them. The CDR3 DNA follows: TGTGCCAGCAGTGAAGGAACAGGACGGGCTTTCTTT. It translates to CASSEGTGRAFF.

J is TRBJ1-1 and V is TRBV5-1; D unresolved. CDR1 SGHRS and CDR2 YFSETQ come from the germline V gene. The ends were cut back, 3 bases at V and 1 base at J, with 10 bases in the middle. The CDR3 totals 14 residues. CDR3: CASSSHNKNTEAFF. CDR3 in DNA: TGCGCCAGCAGCTCCCACAACAAGAACACTGAAGCTTTCTTT. The whole variable domain, filled in from reference TRBV5-1 and TRBJ1-1, reads KAGVTQTPRYLIKTRGQQVTLSCSPISGHRSVSWYQQTPGQGLQFLFEYFSETQRNKGNFPGRFSGRQFSNSRSEMNVSTLELGDSALYLCASSSHNKNTEAFFGQGTRLTVV.